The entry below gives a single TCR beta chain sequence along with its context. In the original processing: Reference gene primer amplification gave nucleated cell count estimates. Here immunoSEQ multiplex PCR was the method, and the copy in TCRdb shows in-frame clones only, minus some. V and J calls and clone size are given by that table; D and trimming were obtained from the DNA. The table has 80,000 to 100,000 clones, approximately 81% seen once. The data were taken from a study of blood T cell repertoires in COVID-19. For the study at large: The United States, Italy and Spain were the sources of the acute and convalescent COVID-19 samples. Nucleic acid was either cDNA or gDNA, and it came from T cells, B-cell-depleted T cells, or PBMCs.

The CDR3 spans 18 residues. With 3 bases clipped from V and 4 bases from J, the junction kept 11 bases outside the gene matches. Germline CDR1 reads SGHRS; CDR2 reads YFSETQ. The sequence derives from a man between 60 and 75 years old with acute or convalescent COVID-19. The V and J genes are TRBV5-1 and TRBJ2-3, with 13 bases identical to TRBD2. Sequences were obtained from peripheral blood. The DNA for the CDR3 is TGCGCCAGCAGCTCAAAACTACTAGCGGGAGGGTTGGCAGATACGCAGTATTTT. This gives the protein CASSSKLLAGGLADTQYF.